This TCR beta chain is drawn from a study of shared clonotypes between healthy human individuals. Overall study results and limits: Among the subsets, naive ones generally showed larger estimated richness than memory ones. Rarefaction revealed incomplete sorted-subset sequencing despite large depth.

CD4+ cells were split into CD45RA+ naive and CD45RA-negative memory subsets. The table came from immunoSEQ multiplex PCR; TCRdb's copy has only in-frame clones and leaves some out. The table records 1.4 million or so clones, approximately 98.5% of them present only once. On this clone: The antigen remains undetermined.

The germline V gene has CDR1 SGHTS and CDR2 YDEGEE. This CDR3 is built from 11 residues. Losses at the gene ends were 3 bases for V and 10 bases for J; bases not matched to a gene: 0. What was sequenced was naive CD4+ T cells sorted from blood. Regarding subset: CD45RA+ positively selected. The TCR was taken from a man aged 25 to 40 in good health. The genes are TRBV5-8 and TRBJ1-4, with 7 bases aligning to TRBD1. Here the CDR3 reads CASSSGGKLFF. In nucleotides, the CDR3 is TGTGCCAGCAGCTCAGGGGGAAAACTGTTTTTT.